A single sample gave rise to the 27 T cell receptor beta chains below, sequenced in a study of blood T cells in healthy people across ages. Next came a second PCR, run for 7 to 11 cycles, which used a sample-barcoded 5' primer along with a J-beta primer mix. TCRdb analysed the 5' RACE reads with MiXCR anew, one entry per CDR3 protein. Here the sample spans about 600,000 distinct CDR3 sequences, 47% being singletons. Sequenced sample: blood. The receptors stem from a man at least 80 years old in good health.

This clonotype was detected a few times. The V gene is TRBV5-1, the J gene TRBJ2-5; tentative D call: TRBD1 (5 bases). This CDR3 has 16 residues. Germline CDR1 is SGHRS and CDR2 is YFSETQ. Trimming stripped 0 bases from V and 4 bases from J, with 16 bases between. The CDR3 DNA sequence: TGCGCCAGCAGCTTGGCTGCAGGGCGTTCTGGAGAGACCCAGTACTTC. Protein: CASSLAAGRSGETQYF.

This clonotype was detected many times. The chain combines TRBV7-9 with TRBJ2-1; 8 nucleotides match TRBD1. Germline-derived CDR1 and CDR2 are SEHNR and FQNEAQ (reference sequence). The trim removed 2 bases at V and 9 bases at J, leaving 12 bases unmatched. CDR3 length: 16 amino acids. CDR3 nucleotides: TGTGCCAGCAGCTTACGGGTGACAGGGGCCTTCGGTGAGCAGTTCTTC. It yields the protein CASSLRVTGAFGEQFF. Based on the CDR3 plus reference TRBV7-9 and TRBJ2-1, the full variable domain is DTGVSQNPRHKITKRGQNVTFRCDPISEHNRLYWYRQTLGQGPEFLTYFQNEAQLEKSRLLSDRFSAERPKGSFSTLEIQRTEQGDSAMYLCASSLRVTGAFGEQFFGPGTRLTVL.

This clonotype was detected many times. The gene calls are TRBV6-5 and TRBJ2-1; TRBD1 aligns across 8 bases. The CDR3 sequence is 15 residues long. With V trimmed by 2 bases and J by 8 bases, 8 bases remained unmatched. CDR1 is MNHEY and CDR2 is SVGAGI in the germline V gene. The CDR3 loop is CASSYQRQGTHEQFF. CDR3 bases: TGTGCCAGCAGTTACCAAAGACAGGGGACCCATGAGCAGTTCTTC.

There are a few counts of this clonotype. CDR3 in DNA: TGTGCCACCAGTGGAGGACTAGCGGGAGGTTTTAATGAGCAGTTCTTC. It specifies CATSGGLAGGFNEQFF. This chain joins TRBV24-1 and TRBJ2-1; 14 nucleotides line up with TRBD2. This CDR3 comprises 16 residues. Trimming cost V 5 bases and J 7 bases; bases outside gene matches: 6. Germline-derived CDR1 and CDR2 are KGHDR and SFDVKD.

J is TRBJ2-5 and V is TRBV7-3; D possibly uses TRBD1 or TRBD2 (5 bases each). CDR1 is SGHTA and CDR2 is FQGTGA in the germline V gene. Between the trimmed V and J ends, which lost 0 bases and 5 bases, there was a span of 10 bases. The CDR3 length is 14 residues. Here the CDR3 reads CASSLTGRGETQYF. The CDR3 coding sequence is TGTGCCAGCAGCTTAACGGGGCGCGGGGAGACCCAGTACTTC.

This chain connects TRBV3-1 to TRBJ1-3; D is perhaps TRBD1 (5 bases). Germline V gene data show CDR1 as LGHDT and CDR2 as YNNKEL (reference sequence). V was pared by 1 base and J by 10 bases, with 8 bases between. This CDR3 has 12 residues. The CDR3 region is CASSQGGTTIYF. Here the CDR3 DNA reads TGTGCCAGCAGCCAAGGGGGGACGACCATATATTTT.

This rearrangement joins TRBV7-2 to TRBJ1-6; D possibly corresponds to TRBD1 (5 bases). Trimming shortened V by 6 bases and J by 0 bases, and 21 bases separated the two germline ends. The germline CDR1 and CDR2 sequences are SGHTA and FQGNSA. There are 19 residues in the CDR3. CDR3 protein: CASRDTQTQASSYNSPLHF. CDR3 bases: TGTGCCAGCAGGGATACGCAAACACAGGCAAGCTCCTATAATTCACCCCTCCACTTT.

The chain has TRBV20-1 and TRBJ2-5; 7 bases align to TRBD1. The DNA end lines up better with TRBJ2-7; the J call may be wrong. Germline V lookup: CDR1 DFQATT, CDR2 SNEGSKA (reference sequence). CDR3 length equals 14 residues. The CDR3 DNA reads as TGCAGTGCTGTGGACAGGAGGAGCTCCTACGAGCAGTACTTC. Translation: CSAVDRRSSYEQYF.

With respect to this clonotype: This may stem from a read error, because a much larger clone lies one nucleotide away. The V call is TRBV6-6, the J call TRBJ2-5, with a possible D match to TRBD2 (5 bases). CDR1 and CDR2 (germline): MNHNY, SVGAGI (reference sequence). This CDR3 spans 16 amino acids. Trimming removed 6 bases from V and 7 bases from J, with 24 bases in between. Written as DNA, the CDR3 is TGTGCCAGCAGGCCTAGTTCGGCGGGTGAGGGTGGGACCCAGTACTTC. As protein: CASRPSSAGEGGTQYF.

This clonotype was observed many times. The chain recombines TRBV6-5 with TRBJ2-7; the D call may be TRBD1 or TRBD2 (5 bases each). Germline CDR1 is MNHEY and CDR2 is SVGAGI. Between the trimmed V and J ends, which lost 5 bases and 1 base, there was a span of 12 bases. This CDR3 region has 14 residues. CDR3 residues: CASSKRGESYEQYF. For the CDR3, the DNA is TGTGCCAGCAGTAAGAGGGGCGAATCCTACGAGCAGTACTTC.

This clonotype has a handful of counts. J is TRBJ2-1 and V is TRBV7-9; D is undetermined. The V end was cut by 1 base, the J end by 0 bases, with 4 bases between. The germline gives CDR1 SEHNR, CDR2 FQNEAQ (reference sequence). The CDR3 is 14 amino acids. CDR3 in amino acids: CASSLEHSYNEQFF. The CDR3 DNA follows: TGTGCCAGCAGCTTAGAGCACTCCTACAATGAGCAGTTCTTC.

This clonotype was seen only once. The chain carries TRBV5-1 and TRBJ2-4, with TRBD1 matching over 9 bases. Matching the DNA end better, TRBJ2-7 makes the J call doubtful. Germline V gene data show CDR1 as SGHRS and CDR2 as YFSETQ. The CDR3 is 14 residues long. CDR3 DNA: TGCGCCAGCAGCTTGGGGGACAGGGCTTTCGAGCAGTACTTC. Protein: CASSLGDRAFEQYF.

This clonotype showed up many times. V and J are TRBV7-9 and TRBJ2-3; D is unresolved. CDR3 length: 16 residues. Germline lookup yields CDR1 SEHNR and CDR2 FQNEAQ (reference sequence). The V gene lost 0 bases and the J gene lost 3 bases, with 13 bases spanning the gap. The CDR3: CASSLATGPRTDTQYF. The DNA for the CDR3 is TGTGCCAGCAGCTTAGCGACCGGGCCCCGAACAGATACGCAGTATTTT.

This clonotype occurred a few times. A junction end diverges from the germline sequence, so it may reflect a read error. The genes are TRBV3-1 and TRBJ2-1; a possible D gene is TRBD2 (6 bases). Germline V gives CDR1 LGHDT, CDR2 YNNKEL (reference sequence). The CDR3 is made up of 15 amino acids. The DNA of the CDR3 is TGTGCCAGCAGTCAAGGGACTGGTGTCTACAATGAGCAGTTCTTC. Its protein is CASSQGTGVYNEQFF.

This chain joins TRBV4-1 and TRBJ2-1; 8 bases line up with TRBD2. Germline V gene lookup returns CDR1 MGHRA and CDR2 YSYEKL. The V gene end was trimmed by 4 bases and the J gene end by 2 bases; junction bases not matched to a gene: 7. This CDR3 comprises 16 residues. The CDR3 region is CASSPTPRGAYNEQFF. In DNA form, the CDR3 reads TGCGCCAGCAGCCCCACGCCGCGGGGGGCCTACAATGAGCAGTTCTTC.

This clonotype was recorded at least ten times. The chain has TRBV7-3 and TRBJ2-1, with unresolved D. The CDR3 has 13 amino acids. Germline loops: CDR1 SGHTA, CDR2 FQGTGA. V shed 2 bases and J shed 5 bases, with 7 bases lying between them. The CDR3 loop reads CASSLDTNNEQFF. CDR3 coding DNA: TGTGCCAGCAGCTTAGACACTAACAATGAGCAGTTCTTC.

Ten or more counts support this clonotype. The chain carries TRBV6-5 and TRBJ2-4; 10 nucleotides align to TRBD2. Trimming removed 2 bases from V and 11 bases from J; junction bases left unmatched: 3. Germline V CDR1 and CDR2: MNHEY, SVGAGI. There are 13 residues in the CDR3. Written as DNA, the CDR3 is TGTGCCAGCAGTTACCCAGGGACTAGCGTTCAGTACTTC. Encoded protein: CASSYPGTSVQYF.

The chain employs TRBV4-3 and TRBJ1-1; 7 bases map to TRBD1. Near its end, the DNA agrees better with TRBJ1-6, so the J call may be wrong. This CDR3 spans 11 amino acids. The germline CDR1 and CDR2 sequences are LGHNA and YSLEER. This CDR3 is CASSYQGVLHF. DNA for the CDR3: TGCGCCAGCAGCTATCAGGGGGTACTCCACTTT.

In its sample, this clonotype was seen many times. This chain connects TRBV6-6 to TRBJ1-1, with a possible D match to TRBD1 (6 bases). The V and J ends lost 7 bases and 1 base respectively, with 10 bases between them. This CDR3 has 13 residues. Per germline, CDR1 MNHNY and CDR2 SVGAGI (reference sequence). Written as DNA, the CDR3 is TGTGCCAGCATATTAGGGGGGAACACTGAAGCTTTCTTT. Encoded protein: CASILGGNTEAFF.

The chain combines TRBV15 with TRBJ1-2; possible D gene TRBD1, 5 bases. This CDR3 is built from 13 residues. Trimming shortened V by 1 base and J by 10 bases, and 13 bases separated the two germline ends. In germline, CDR1 is LNHNV, CDR2 YYDKDF (reference sequence). The chain's CDR3 is CATSRAPGGPYTF. In DNA, the CDR3 is TGTGCCACCAGCAGAGCCCCGGGGGGACCCTACACCTTC.

V gene TRBV7-2 combines with J gene TRBJ2-7, with 11 bases matching TRBD2. The DNA end is more similar to TRBJ2-5, so the J call may be wrong. Germline values: CDR1 SGHTA, CDR2 FQGNSA. This CDR3 has 16 residues. The CDR3 protein is CASSLVIAGGSGTQYF. Written as DNA, the CDR3 is TGTGCCAGCAGCTTAGTGATAGCGGGGGGGTCAGGGACCCAGTACTTC.

V usage is TRBV4-1 and J usage is TRBJ2-5; D is perhaps TRBD1 (6 bases). In germline, CDR1 is MGHRA, CDR2 YSYEKL. V lost 0 bases and J 11 bases, leaving 19 bases between the germline ends. This CDR3 contains 15 residues. CDR3 sequence: CASSQDQGQTNEQYF. CDR3 DNA sequence: TGCGCCAGCAGCCAAGATCAGGGGCAGACAAATGAGCAGTACTTC.

This clonotype appeared a single time. The gene calls are TRBV4-2 and TRBJ2-4, with unresolved D. The J call may be incorrect, as the DNA end agrees better with TRBJ2-7. There are 12 residues in the CDR3. Germline-derived CDR1 and CDR2 are LGHNA and YNFKEQ. The CDR3 spells CASSPAPPEQYF. The DNA for the CDR3 is TGTGCCAGCAGCCCGGCTCCACCCGAGCAGTACTTC.

V and J are TRBV7-9 and TRBJ2-5; 13 bases fit TRBD2. The better agreement between TRBJ2-7 and the DNA end casts doubt on the J call. The CDR3 consists of 17 residues. The germline gives CDR1 SEHNR, CDR2 FQNEAQ (reference sequence). The CDR3 nucleotides are TGTGCCAGCAGCCCCGGCCGACTAGCGGGGGGCCACTACGAGCAGTACTTC. This sequence encodes CASSPGRLAGGHYEQYF.

The chain couples TRBV4-3 to TRBJ2-7, with D tentatively TRBD2 (5 bases). This CDR3 has 14 amino acids. V lost 3 bases and J 6 bases, leaving 15 bases between the germline ends. Germline loops: CDR1 LGHNA, CDR2 YSLEER. The CDR3 DNA reads as TGCGCCAGCAGCCAGTGGAGCTGGGCGGGCGAGCAGTACTTC. This codes for CASSQWSWAGEQYF.

Ten or more counts support this clonotype. CDR3 in DNA: TGCGCCAGCAGCTCGACAGGGTCCGGCTATGGCTACACCTTC. Translation: CASSSTGSGYGYTF. This rearrangement joins TRBV5-1 to TRBJ1-2, with TRBD1 matching over 7 bases. The CDR3 runs 14 residues. Germline trimming cut 3 bases from V and 4 bases from J; bases unmatched to any gene: 6. The germline CDR1 and CDR2 sequences are SGHRS and YFSETQ.

Turning to this clonotype: A junction boundary mismatches the germline segment, possibly from a read error. This chain joins TRBV7-2 and TRBJ2-2; TRBD2 matches at 7 bases. The CDR3 runs to 12 residues. CDR1 is SGHTA, CDR2 FQGNSA, per germline. CDR3 in DNA: TGCGGAGCGGGGAGGAACACCGGGGAGCTGTTTTTT. This codes for CGAGRNTGELFF.